The present TCR beta chain was sequenced within a study of blood T cell repertoires in COVID-19. Study background: Material from acute and convalescent COVID-19 was sourced from the United States, Italy and Spain. Sample material is recorded as cDNA or gDNA derived from T cells, B-cell-depleted T cells, or PBMCs.

Trimming took off 0 bases at V and 1 base at J, with 10 bases between the two ends. Germline assignment: CDR1 SGHRS and CDR2 YFSETQ. There are 15 residues in the CDR3. Authors' processing steps: How many nucleated cells were present was estimated from reference gene primer amplification. Profiled with immunoSEQ multiplex PCR; TCRdb holds only in-frame clones, not every one. V and J calls and clone size are copied from that table; D and trimming were computed from the DNA. The repertoire holds about 63,000 clones, with 88% as singletons. The chain couples TRBV5-1 to TRBJ1-1, with a tentative D call TRBD1 (5 bases). The receptor's source is a human donor in a cohort sampled during active COVID-19. Sequenced sample: peripheral blood. DNA for the CDR3: TGCGCCAGCAGCTTGGATGGGCAGGGGAACACTGAAGCTTTCTTT. Translation: CASSLDGQGNTEAFF.